These T cell receptor beta chains were read from a single sample in a study of blood T cell repertoires in COVID-19. Assay used: immunoSEQ multiplex PCR; TCRdb lists only in-frame clones, some missing. The top ten hold roughly 2.1% of the sample, which has fewer than 350,000 clones, around 87% seen once. Sequencing was carried out using peripheral blood. These receptors originate from a woman aged 25 to 39 who had recovered from COVID-19. The CDR3 runs from the conserved cysteine through the conserved F or W. A D gene is named only where the DNA matches it firmly. The size field is filled for only some rows; it gives once, few, many or a size class.

clone_size: NA; v_call: TRBV6-2/TRBV6-3; d_call: NA; j_call: TRBJ2-7; cdr3_nt: TGTGCCAGCAGTTACTCGAGGCAGAACGAGCAGTACTTC; cdr3_aa: CASSYSRQNEQYF
clone_size: NA; v_call: TRBV6-6; d_call: TRBD1; j_call: TRBJ1-4; cdr3_nt: TGTGCCAGCAGCAACTTCGGGACAGGGGATGAAAAACTGTTTTTT; cdr3_aa: CASSNFGTGDEKLFF
clone_size: NA; v_call: TRBV27; d_call: TRBD1; j_call: TRBJ1-2; cdr3_nt: TGTGCCAGCAGTACAACAGGGGGGTTCTATGGCTACACCTTC; cdr3_aa: CASSTTGGFYGYTF
clone_size: NA; v_call: TRBV19; d_call: TRBD1; j_call: TRBJ1-5; cdr3_nt: TGTGCCAGTAGCTCGGGACAGAGCAACCAGCCCCAGCATTTT; cdr3_aa: CASSSGQSNQPQHF
clone_size: NA; v_call: TRBV15; d_call: NA; j_call: TRBJ1-5; cdr3_nt: TGTGCCACCAGCACAGGGGTCAGCAATCAGCCCCAGCATTTT; cdr3_aa: CATSTGVSNQPQHF
clone_size: NA; v_call: TRBV18; d_call: TRBD1; j_call: TRBJ2-3; cdr3_nt: TGTGCCAGCTCACCCGGGACAGGGGAATGGGCAGATACGCAGTATTTT; cdr3_aa: CASSPGTGEWADTQYF
clone_size: once; v_call: TRBV10-3; d_call: TRBD2; j_call: TRBJ2-3; cdr3_nt: TGTGCCACCGCCGGGACTAGCGGGAGGGCCAGCACAGATACGCAGTATTTT; cdr3_aa: CATAGTSGRASTDTQYF
clone_size: NA; v_call: TRBV19; d_call: NA; j_call: TRBJ2-5; cdr3_nt: TGTGCCAGTAGTATAGACAGGGAGGTGGAGACCCAGTACTTC; cdr3_aa: CASSIDREVETQYF
clone_size: NA; v_call: TRBV5-1; d_call: TRBD2; j_call: TRBJ2-2; cdr3_nt: TGCGCCAGCAGCTTGAAAGCGGGAGCGGGGGCCGGGGAGCTGTTTTTT; cdr3_aa: CASSLKAGAGAGELFF
clone_size: NA; v_call: TRBV6-5; d_call: NA; j_call: TRBJ1-1; cdr3_nt: TGTGCCAGCAGCACTTTATCCGGCACTGAAGCTTTCTTT; cdr3_aa: CASSTLSGTEAFF
clone_size: NA; v_call: TRBV7-9; d_call: NA; j_call: TRBJ1-4; cdr3_nt: TGTGCCAGCAGCCAGCAGGCAACTAATGAAAAACTGTTTTTT; cdr3_aa: CASSQQATNEKLFF
clone_size: NA; v_call: TRBV4-1; d_call: TRBD1; j_call: TRBJ2-3; cdr3_nt: TGCGCCAGCAGCCAAACAGGGGCAACAGATACGCAGTATTTT; cdr3_aa: CASSQTGATDTQYF
clone_size: NA; v_call: TRBV6-5; d_call: TRBD1; j_call: TRBJ1-1; cdr3_nt: TGTGCCAGCAGTTTCCTTAGAGGGGGCGCAGTTGCTTTCTTT; cdr3_aa: CASSFLRGGAVAFF
clone_size: NA; v_call: TRBV5-6; d_call: TRBD2; j_call: TRBJ2-5; cdr3_nt: TGTGCCAGCAGCTTAGCGGGAGTGGAGACCCAGTACTTC; cdr3_aa: CASSLAGVETQYF
clone_size: few; v_call: TRBV5-4; d_call: TRBD1; j_call: TRBJ1-2; cdr3_nt: TGTGCCAGCAGCTTAGCGAGACAGGGGATTGGCTATGGCTACACCTTC; cdr3_aa: CASSLARQGIGYGYTF
clone_size: NA; v_call: TRBV27; d_call: NA; j_call: TRBJ2-7; cdr3_nt: TGTGCCAGCAGTTTATCGCTGAGCTCCTACGAGCAGTACTTC; cdr3_aa: CASSLSLSSYEQYF
clone_size: NA; v_call: TRBV6-5; d_call: TRBD2; j_call: TRBJ2-3; cdr3_nt: TGTGCCAGCAGGGACGGGACTAGCGGGCCAGATACGCAGTATTTT; cdr3_aa: CASRDGTSGPDTQYF
clone_size: NA; v_call: TRBV6-1; d_call: NA; j_call: TRBJ1-5; cdr3_nt: TGTGCCAGCAGTGACCCGATGTGGAGATCTCAGCCCCAGCATTTT; cdr3_aa: CASSDPMWRSQPQHF
clone_size: NA; v_call: TRBV5-1; d_call: NA; j_call: TRBJ1-2; cdr3_nt: TGCGCCAGCAGCTTAATGGGAACAGGAGATGGCTACACCTTC; cdr3_aa: CASSLMGTGDGYTF
clone_size: NA; v_call: TRBV27; d_call: NA; j_call: TRBJ2-3; cdr3_nt: TGTGCCAGCGCAGGGTTGTCAGATACGCAGTATTTT; cdr3_aa: CASAGLSDTQYF
clone_size: NA; v_call: TRBV5-6; d_call: TRBD1; j_call: TRBJ1-4; cdr3_nt: TGTGCCAGCAGCGACCCGACAGGGAATGATGAAAAACTGTTTTTT; cdr3_aa: CASSDPTGNDEKLFF
clone_size: NA; v_call: TRBV2; d_call: TRBD1; j_call: TRBJ1-2; cdr3_nt: TGTGCCAGCAGCTCGACAGGGGACGGTGGCTACACCTTC; cdr3_aa: CASSSTGDGGYTF
clone_size: NA; v_call: TRBV4-1; d_call: TRBD1; j_call: TRBJ1-1; cdr3_nt: TGCGCCAGCAGCCAAAAGGGGGCAGGGGGCAACACTGAAGCTTTCTTT; cdr3_aa: CASSQKGAGGNTEAFF
clone_size: once; v_call: TRBV7-9; d_call: TRBD2; j_call: TRBJ2-7; cdr3_nt: TGTGCCAGCACCCTGGGGGGGGAACTGGGCGAGCAGTACTTC; cdr3_aa: CASTLGGELGEQYF
clone_size: NA; v_call: TRBV3-1/TRBV3-2; d_call: NA; j_call: TRBJ2-6; cdr3_nt: TGTGCCAGCAGCCTCAAGGAGCGCCCCTCTGGGGCCAACGTCCTGACTTTC; cdr3_aa: CASSLKERPSGANVLTF
clone_size: NA; v_call: TRBV12-3/TRBV12-4; d_call: NA; j_call: TRBJ1-5; cdr3_nt: TGTGCCAGCAGTTTAGCCCATAATCAGCCCCAGCATTTT; cdr3_aa: CASSLAHNQPQHF
clone_size: NA; v_call: TRBV6-6; d_call: NA; j_call: TRBJ1-3; cdr3_nt: TGTGCCACCTCAAAAGGGGATTCTGGAAACACCATATATTTT; cdr3_aa: CATSKGDSGNTIYF
clone_size: NA; v_call: TRBV5-4; d_call: NA; j_call: TRBJ2-3; cdr3_nt: TGTGCCAGCAGCTTGAGGATTCGGGGCACAGATACGCAGTATTTT; cdr3_aa: CASSLRIRGTDTQYF
clone_size: NA; v_call: TRBV6-5; d_call: TRBD1; j_call: TRBJ2-3; cdr3_nt: TGTGCCAGCAGAAGGGGACAGGGGGATGGAGATACGCAGTATTTT; cdr3_aa: CASRRGQGDGDTQYF
clone_size: NA; v_call: TRBV12-3/TRBV12-4; d_call: NA; j_call: TRBJ2-7; cdr3_nt: TGTGCCAGCAGTGCGACTAGGAACGAGCAGTACTTC; cdr3_aa: CASSATRNEQYF
clone_size: NA; v_call: TRBV19; d_call: TRBD2; j_call: TRBJ2-2; cdr3_nt: TGTGCCAGTAGTATTACTAGCGGGAGTCGTAGCACCGGGGAGCTGTTTTTT; cdr3_aa: CASSITSGSRSTGELFF
clone_size: NA; v_call: TRBV28; d_call: TRBD1; j_call: TRBJ1-1; cdr3_nt: TGTGCCAGCAGTTTACCCACCGGACAGGGAGTACGAGCTTTCTTT; cdr3_aa: CASSLPTGQGVRAFF
clone_size: NA; v_call: TRBV5-4; d_call: TRBD1; j_call: TRBJ1-1; cdr3_nt: TGTGCCAGCAGCTTGCCAGGGGGCGGTATTGAAGCTTTCTTT; cdr3_aa: CASSLPGGGIEAFF
clone_size: NA; v_call: TRBV28; d_call: TRBD2; j_call: TRBJ2-5; cdr3_nt: TGTGCCAGCAGTTGGGGGGGGGAGACCCAGTACTTC; cdr3_aa: CASSWGGETQYF
clone_size: NA; v_call: TRBV14; d_call: NA; j_call: TRBJ1-1; cdr3_nt: TGTGCCAGCAGCCAAGACCGTAGGAACACTGAAGCTTTCTTT; cdr3_aa: CASSQDRRNTEAFF
clone_size: NA; v_call: TRBV19; d_call: TRBD1; j_call: TRBJ2-3; cdr3_nt: TGTGCCAGTAGTCCAGGACAGGGTGCGCAGTATTTT; cdr3_aa: CASSPGQGAQYF
clone_size: NA; v_call: TRBV5-1; d_call: TRBD1; j_call: TRBJ1-2; cdr3_nt: TGCGCCAGTACCCCGGGACAGGGTTGGGATGGCTACACCTTC; cdr3_aa: CASTPGQGWDGYTF
clone_size: NA; v_call: TRBV19; d_call: NA; j_call: TRBJ1-1; cdr3_nt: TGTGCCAGTAGCGACGACAGCATGAACACTGAAGCTTTCTTT; cdr3_aa: CASSDDSMNTEAFF
clone_size: NA; v_call: TRBV4-2; d_call: NA; j_call: TRBJ1-5; cdr3_nt: TGTGCCAGCAGCCAAGATAAGGGGATAAATCAGCCCCAGCATTTT; cdr3_aa: CASSQDKGINQPQHF
clone_size: NA; v_call: TRBV7-9; d_call: TRBD1; j_call: TRBJ2-3; cdr3_nt: TGTGCCAGCAACGGACAGGGGAGCACAGATACGCAGTATTTT; cdr3_aa: CASNGQGSTDTQYF
clone_size: NA; v_call: TRBV28; d_call: NA; j_call: TRBJ1-2; cdr3_nt: TGTGCCAGCAGTCCCCGGACAGATTACTATGGCTACACCTTC; cdr3_aa: CASSPRTDYYGYTF
clone_size: NA; v_call: TRBV7-9; d_call: TRBD1; j_call: TRBJ1-1; cdr3_nt: TGTGCCAGCAGCTCTGGACAGGTGGGCACTGAAGCTTTCTTT; cdr3_aa: CASSSGQVGTEAFF